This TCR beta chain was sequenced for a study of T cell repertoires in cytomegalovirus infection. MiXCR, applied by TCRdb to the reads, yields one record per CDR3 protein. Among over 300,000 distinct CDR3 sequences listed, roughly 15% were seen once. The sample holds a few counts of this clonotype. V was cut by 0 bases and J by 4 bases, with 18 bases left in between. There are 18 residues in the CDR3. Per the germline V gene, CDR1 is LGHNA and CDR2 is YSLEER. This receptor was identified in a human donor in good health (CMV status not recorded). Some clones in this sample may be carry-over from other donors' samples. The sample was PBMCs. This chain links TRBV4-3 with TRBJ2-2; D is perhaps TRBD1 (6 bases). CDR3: CASSQDNFQGLGTGELFF. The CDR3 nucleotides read TGCGCCAGCAGCCAAGATAATTTCCAGGGGCTGGGCACCGGGGAGCTGTTTTTT.